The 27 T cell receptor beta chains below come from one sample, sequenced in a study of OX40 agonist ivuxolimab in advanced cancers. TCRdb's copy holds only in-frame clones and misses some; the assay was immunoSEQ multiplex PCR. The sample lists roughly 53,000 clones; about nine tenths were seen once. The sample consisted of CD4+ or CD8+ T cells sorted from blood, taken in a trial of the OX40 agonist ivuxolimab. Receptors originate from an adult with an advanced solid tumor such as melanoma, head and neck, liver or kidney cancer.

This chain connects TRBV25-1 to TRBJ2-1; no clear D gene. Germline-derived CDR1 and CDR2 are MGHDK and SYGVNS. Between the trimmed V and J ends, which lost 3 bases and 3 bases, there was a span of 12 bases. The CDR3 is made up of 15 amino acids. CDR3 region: CASSDAGPSYNEQFF. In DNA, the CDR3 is TGTGCCAGCAGTGACGCCGGGCCTAGCTACAATGAGCAGTTCTTC.

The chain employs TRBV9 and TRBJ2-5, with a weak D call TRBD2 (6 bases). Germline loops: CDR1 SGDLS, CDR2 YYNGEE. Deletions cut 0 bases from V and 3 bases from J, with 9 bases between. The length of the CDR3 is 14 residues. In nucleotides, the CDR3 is TGTGCCAGCAGCGTAGGATCGGGAGAAGAGACCCAGTACTTC. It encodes CASSVGSGEETQYF.

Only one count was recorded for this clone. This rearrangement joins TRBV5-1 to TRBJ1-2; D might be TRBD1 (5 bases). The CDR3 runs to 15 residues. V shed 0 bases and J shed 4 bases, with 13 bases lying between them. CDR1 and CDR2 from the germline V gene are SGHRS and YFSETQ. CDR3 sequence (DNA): TGCGCCAGCAGCTTGGATCAGGGAAGTAGCTATGGCTACACCTTC. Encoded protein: CASSLDQGSSYGYTF.

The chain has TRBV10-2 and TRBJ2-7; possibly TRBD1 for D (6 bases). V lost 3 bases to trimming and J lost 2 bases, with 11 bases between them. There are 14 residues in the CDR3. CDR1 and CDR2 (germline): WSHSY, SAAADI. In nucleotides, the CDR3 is TGCGCCAGCAGTGACCCCGGGACAACCTACGAGCAGTACTTC. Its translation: CASSDPGTTYEQYF.

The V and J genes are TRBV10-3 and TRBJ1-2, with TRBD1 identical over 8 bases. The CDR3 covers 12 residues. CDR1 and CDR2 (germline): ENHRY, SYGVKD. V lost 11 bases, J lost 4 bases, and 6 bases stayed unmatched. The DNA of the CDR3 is TGTGCCTCCGGACAGGGAAGCTATGGCTACACCTTC. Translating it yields CASGQGSYGYTF.

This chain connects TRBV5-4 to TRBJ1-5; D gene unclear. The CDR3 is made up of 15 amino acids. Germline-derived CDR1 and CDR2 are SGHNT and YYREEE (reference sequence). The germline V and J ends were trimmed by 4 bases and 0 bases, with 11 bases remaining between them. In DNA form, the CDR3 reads TGTGCCAGCAGCCCATTCCCGGATAGCAATCAGCCCCAGCATTTT. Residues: CASSPFPDSNQPQHF.

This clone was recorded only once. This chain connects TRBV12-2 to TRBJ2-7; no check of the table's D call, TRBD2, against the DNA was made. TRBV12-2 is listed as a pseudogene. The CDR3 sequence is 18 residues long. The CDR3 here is CASRSGRQFGGIAYEQYF. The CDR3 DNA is TGTGCAAGTCGCTCGGGCAGGCAATTTGGGGGGATAGCTTACGAGCAGTACTTC.

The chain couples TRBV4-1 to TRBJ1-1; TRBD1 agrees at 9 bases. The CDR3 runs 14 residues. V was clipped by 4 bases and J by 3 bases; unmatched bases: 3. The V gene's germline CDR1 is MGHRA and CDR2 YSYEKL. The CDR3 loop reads CASSRRQGDTEAFF. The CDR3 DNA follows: TGCGCCAGCAGCCGCAGACAGGGGGACACTGAAGCTTTCTTT.

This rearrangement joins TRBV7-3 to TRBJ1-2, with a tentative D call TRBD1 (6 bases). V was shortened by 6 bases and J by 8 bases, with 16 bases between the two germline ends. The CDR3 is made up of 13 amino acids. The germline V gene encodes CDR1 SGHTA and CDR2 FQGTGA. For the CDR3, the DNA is TGTGCCAGCAGACCAACAGGGATGGGGGGCTACACCTTC. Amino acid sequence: CASRPTGMGGYTF.

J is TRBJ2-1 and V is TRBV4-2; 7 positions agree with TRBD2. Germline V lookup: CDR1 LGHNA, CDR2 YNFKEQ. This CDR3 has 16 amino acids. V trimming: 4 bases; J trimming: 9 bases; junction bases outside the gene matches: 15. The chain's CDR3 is CASSRRSAGAPSEQFF. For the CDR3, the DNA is TGTGCCAGCAGCCGGAGGTCTGCGGGAGCCCCGTCTGAGCAGTTCTTC.

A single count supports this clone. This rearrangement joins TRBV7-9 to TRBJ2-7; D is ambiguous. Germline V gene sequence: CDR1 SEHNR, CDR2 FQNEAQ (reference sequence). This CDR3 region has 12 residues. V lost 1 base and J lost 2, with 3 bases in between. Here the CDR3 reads CASSLVPYEQYF. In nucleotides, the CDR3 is TGTGCCAGCAGCTTAGTCCCCTACGAGCAGTACTTC.

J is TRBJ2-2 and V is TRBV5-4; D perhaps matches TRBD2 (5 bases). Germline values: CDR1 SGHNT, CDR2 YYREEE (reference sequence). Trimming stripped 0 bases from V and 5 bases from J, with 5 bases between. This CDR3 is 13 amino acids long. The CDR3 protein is CASSLAGTGELFF. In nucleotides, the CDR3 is TGTGCCAGCAGCTTGGCGGGGACCGGGGAGCTGTTTTTT.

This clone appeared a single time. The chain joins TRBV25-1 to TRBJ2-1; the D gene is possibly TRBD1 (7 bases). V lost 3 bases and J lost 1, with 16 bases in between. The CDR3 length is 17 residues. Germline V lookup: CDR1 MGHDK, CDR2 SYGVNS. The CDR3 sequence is CASSDGGRRGSYNEQFF. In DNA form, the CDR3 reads TGTGCCAGCAGTGACGGGGGCCGCAGGGGGTCCTACAATGAGCAGTTCTTC.

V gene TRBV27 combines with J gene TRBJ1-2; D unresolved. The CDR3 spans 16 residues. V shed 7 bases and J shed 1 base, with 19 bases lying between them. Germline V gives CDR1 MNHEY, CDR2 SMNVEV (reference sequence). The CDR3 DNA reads TGTGCCAGCATGGAACAGCGATCCCCTCTTAACTATGGCTACACCTTC. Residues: CASMEQRSPLNYGYTF.

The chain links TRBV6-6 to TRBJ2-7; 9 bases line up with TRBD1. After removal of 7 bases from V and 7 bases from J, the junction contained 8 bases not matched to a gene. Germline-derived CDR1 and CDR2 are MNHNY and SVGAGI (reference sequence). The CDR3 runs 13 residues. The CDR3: CASNEQGAQEQYF. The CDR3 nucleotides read TGTGCCAGCAACGAACAGGGGGCGCAAGAGCAGTACTTC.

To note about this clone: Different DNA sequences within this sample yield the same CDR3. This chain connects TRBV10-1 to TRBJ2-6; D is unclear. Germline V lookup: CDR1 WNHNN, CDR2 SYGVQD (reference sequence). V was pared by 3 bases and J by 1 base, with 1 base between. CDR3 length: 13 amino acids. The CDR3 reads CASSESGANVLTF. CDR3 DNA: TGCGCCAGCAGTGAATCTGGGGCCAACGTCCTGACTTTC.

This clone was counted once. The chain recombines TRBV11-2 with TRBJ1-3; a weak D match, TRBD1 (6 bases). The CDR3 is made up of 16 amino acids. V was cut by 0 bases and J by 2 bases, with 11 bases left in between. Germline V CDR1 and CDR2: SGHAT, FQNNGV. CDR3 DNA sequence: TGTGCCAGCAGCTTAGACCGGACAGCTCCTGGAAACACCATATATTTT. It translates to CASSLDRTAPGNTIYF.

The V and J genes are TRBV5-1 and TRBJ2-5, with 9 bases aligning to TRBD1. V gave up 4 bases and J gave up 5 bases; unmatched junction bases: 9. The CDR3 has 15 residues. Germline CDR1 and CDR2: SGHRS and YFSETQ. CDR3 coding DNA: TGCGCCAGCAGCAGACCACAGGGGGCGATGGAGACCCAGTACTTC. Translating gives CASSRPQGAMETQYF. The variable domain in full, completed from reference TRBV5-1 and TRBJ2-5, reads KAGVTQTPRYLIKTRGQQVTLSCSPISGHRSVSWYQQTPGQGLQFLFEYFSETQRNKGNFPGRFSGRQFSNSRSEMNVSTLELGDSALYLCASSRPQGAMETQYFGPGTRLLVL.

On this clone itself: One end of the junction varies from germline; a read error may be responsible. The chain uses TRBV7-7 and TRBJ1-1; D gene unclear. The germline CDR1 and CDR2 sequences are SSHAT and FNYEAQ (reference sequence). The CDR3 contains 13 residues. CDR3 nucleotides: TGTGCTAGCAGCTTAGCAGAAAACAGTGAAGCTTTCTTT. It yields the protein CASSLAENSEAFF.

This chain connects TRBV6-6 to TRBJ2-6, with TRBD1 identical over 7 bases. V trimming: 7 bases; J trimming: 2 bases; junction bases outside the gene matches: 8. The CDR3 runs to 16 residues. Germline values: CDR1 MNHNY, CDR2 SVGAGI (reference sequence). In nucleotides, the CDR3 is TGTGCCAGCATCCCCCAAACAGGGGCTGGGGCCAACGTCCTGACTTTC. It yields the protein CASIPQTGAGANVLTF.

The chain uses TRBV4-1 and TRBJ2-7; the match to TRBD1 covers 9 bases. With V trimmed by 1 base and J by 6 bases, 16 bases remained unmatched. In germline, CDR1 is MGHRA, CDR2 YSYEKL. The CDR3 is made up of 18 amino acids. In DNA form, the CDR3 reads TGCGCCAGCAGCCAAGTTCTAATCGCCCGGGACAGGGAAGCCGAGCAGTACTTC. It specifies CASSQVLIARDREAEQYF.

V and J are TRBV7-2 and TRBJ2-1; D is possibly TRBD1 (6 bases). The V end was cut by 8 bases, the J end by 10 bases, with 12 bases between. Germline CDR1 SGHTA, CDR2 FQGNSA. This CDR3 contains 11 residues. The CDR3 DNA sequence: TGTGCCAGCTTGGGGGCGGGCGAGCAGTTCTTC. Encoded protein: CASLGAGEQFF.

The CDR3 reads CASSVDGLLAKNIQYF. The CDR3 DNA reads TGTGCCAGCAGTGTAGACGGTCTCCTAGCCAAAAACATTCAGTACTTC. The chain uses TRBV2 and TRBJ2-4; no definite D call. The CDR3 spans 16 residues. The ends were cut back, 4 bases at V and 0 bases at J, with 13 bases in the middle. CDR1 and CDR2 (germline): SNHLY, FYNNEI.

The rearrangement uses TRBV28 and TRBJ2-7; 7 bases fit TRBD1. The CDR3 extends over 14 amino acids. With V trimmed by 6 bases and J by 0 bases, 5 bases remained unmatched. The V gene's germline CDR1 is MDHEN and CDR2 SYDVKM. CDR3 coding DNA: TGTGCCAGCAGATCCGGGACAGTCTCCTACGAGCAGTACTTC. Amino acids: CASRSGTVSYEQYF.

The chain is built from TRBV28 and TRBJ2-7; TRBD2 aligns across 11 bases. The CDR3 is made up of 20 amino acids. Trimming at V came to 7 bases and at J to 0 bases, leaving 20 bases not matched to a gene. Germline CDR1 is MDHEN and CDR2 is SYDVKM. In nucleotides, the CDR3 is TGTGCCAGCAATGACGTGAAAAATCAACTAGCGGGAGTAGGCTCCTACGAGCAGTACTTC. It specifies CASNDVKNQLAGVGSYEQYF.

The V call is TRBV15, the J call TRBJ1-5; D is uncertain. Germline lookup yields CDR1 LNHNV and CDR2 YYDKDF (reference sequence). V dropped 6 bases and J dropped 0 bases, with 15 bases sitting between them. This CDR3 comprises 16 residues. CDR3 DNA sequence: TGTGCCACCAGTCCATTTGAGCTTCTTAGCAATCAGCCCCAGCATTTT. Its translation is CATSPFELLSNQPQHF.

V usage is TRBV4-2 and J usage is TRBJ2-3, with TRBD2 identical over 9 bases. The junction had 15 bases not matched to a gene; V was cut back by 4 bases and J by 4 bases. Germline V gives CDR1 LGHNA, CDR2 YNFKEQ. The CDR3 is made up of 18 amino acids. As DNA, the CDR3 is TGTGCCAGCAGCCCAATTACCCGGCGGGAGGGCCCCCCAGATACGCAGTATTTT. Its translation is CASSPITRREGPPDTQYF.